Below are 22 T cell receptor beta chains sequenced from a single sample in a study of T cells in Graves' hyperthyroidism and ophthalmopathy. It was RNA transcripts that yielded the amplified TCR beta CDR3 regions. HTBI primers were the set used in a first-round RT-PCR of the TCR CDR3. TCRdb fed the multiplex PCR reads into MiXCR, producing one record per CDR3 protein. The sample contains about 590,000 distinct CDR3 sequences, 15% to 17% of which appear only once. Material for sequencing was blood. All receptors derive from a woman under 40 with Graves' hyperthyroidism.

There are many counts of this clonotype. This chain links TRBV20-1 with TRBJ2-7; either TRBD1 or TRBD2 may fit D (5 bases each). Per the germline V gene, CDR1 is DFQATT and CDR2 is SNEGSKA (reference sequence). The CDR3 sequence is 14 residues long. V was trimmed by 6 bases and J by 3 bases, leaving 18 bases between them. The CDR3 here is CSAKVRDLLYEQYF. In DNA form, the CDR3 reads TGCAGTGCCAAAGTCCGGGACCTTCTCTACGAGCAGTACTTC.

This clonotype was detected a few times. This chain joins TRBV28 and TRBJ1-5; D is ambiguous. This CDR3 region has 15 residues. Trimming took 6 bases from V and 9 from J, leaving 21 bases between them. Germline CDR1 reads MDHEN; CDR2 reads SYDVKM. The CDR3 DNA is TGTGCCAGCAGCCCGGTTGGCACTATGGGTCTGCCCCAGCATTTT. Translated, it gives CASSPVGTMGLPQHF.

The genes are TRBV7-9 and TRBJ2-2; the match to TRBD2 covers 8 bases. CDR3 length equals 16 residues. Germline CDR1 reads SEHNR; CDR2 reads FQNEAQ (reference sequence). Losses at the gene ends were 0 bases for V and 12 bases for J; bases not matched to a gene: 12. The CDR3 DNA reads TGTGCCAGCAGCTTAGCAACGGGAGGGCCTCATAGGAAGCTGTTTTTT. It translates to CASSLATGGPHRKLFF.

A note on this clonotype: The junction departs from the called germline gene at one end, perhaps through a read error. The rearrangement links TRBV10-3 to TRBJ2-3, with TRBD2 identical over 9 bases. CDR3 length equals 15 residues. Germline V gene data show CDR1 as ENHRY and CDR2 as SYGVKD. The CDR3 protein is CAISVAGGLTDAQYF. DNA for the CDR3: TGTGCCATCAGTGTCGCGGGAGGGCTTACAGATGCGCAGTATTTT.

This clonotype was detected ten times or more. V and J are TRBV27 and TRBJ2-7, with D unclear. Looked up from germline, CDR1 is MNHEY and CDR2 is SMNVEV (reference sequence). Between the trimmed V and J ends, which lost 8 bases and 5 bases, there was a span of 10 bases. This CDR3 is 11 amino acids long. The CDR3 DNA follows: TGTGCCAGCGCCTCATTTGACGAGCAGTACTTC. The encoded protein is CASASFDEQYF.

V is TRBV4-2 and J is TRBJ2-7; 7 bases map to TRBD2. The CDR3 extends over 16 amino acids. V lost 0 bases to trimming and J lost 7 bases; unmatched junction nucleotides: 12. Germline loops: CDR1 LGHNA, CDR2 YNFKEQ. CDR3 sequence (DNA): TGTGCCAGCAGCCAAGATAAGGGCGGGAGTAGTGAAGAGCAGTACTTC. It codes for CASSQDKGGSSEEQYF.

This clonotype was seen only a few times. The CDR3 nucleotides are TGCGCCAGCAGCCCGAAAAGACAAGAGACCCAGTACTTC. Amino acids: CASSPKRQETQYF. The chain recombines TRBV5-1 with TRBJ2-5; D call uncertain. From germline, CDR1 is SGHRS and CDR2 YFSETQ. The CDR3 contains 13 residues. The ends were cut back, 4 bases at V and 2 bases at J, with 9 bases in the middle.

The genes are TRBV4-1 and TRBJ2-1; D not certain. Trimming pared 1 base from V and 5 bases from J, leaving 12 bases between. The germline gives CDR1 MGHRA, CDR2 YSYEKL. This CDR3 is built from 15 residues. The CDR3 sequence: CASSQGMSRNNEQFF. In nucleotides, the CDR3 is TGCGCCAGCAGCCAAGGTATGTCACGGAACAATGAGCAGTTCTTC.

There are a few counts of this clonotype. V usage is TRBV6-1 and J usage is TRBJ2-3; no clear D gene. CDR1 is MNHNS and CDR2 is SASEGT in the germline V gene. V was shortened by 8 bases and J by 2 bases, with 14 bases between the two germline ends. The CDR3 contains 14 residues. CDR3 DNA: TGTGCCAGCGCTCGGCAGCCCTCCACAGATACGCAGTATTTT. It is translated as CASARQPSTDTQYF.

This clonotype was observed a handful of times. The genes are TRBV6-1 and TRBJ1-5; D is undetermined. CDR1 and CDR2 (germline): MNHNS, SASEGT. This CDR3 has 13 residues. V lost 7 bases and J 1 base, leaving 8 bases between the germline ends. The CDR3 loop is CASNIRSNQPQHF. The CDR3 DNA reads as TGTGCCAGCAATATCAGGAGCAATCAGCCCCAGCATTTT.

This clonotype came up many times. The chain employs TRBV30 and TRBJ1-2; TRBD1 is a possible D gene (5 bases). Germline V gene lookup returns CDR1 GTSNPN and CDR2 SVGIG (reference sequence). Deletions cut 2 bases from V and 8 bases from J, with 18 bases between. The CDR3 is made up of 14 amino acids. CDR3 DNA sequence: TGTGCCTGGAGTATCCAGGGCGCAGGCATCGGCTACACCTTC. Translation gives CAWSIQGAGIGYTF.

This clonotype was recorded many times. The chain combines TRBV11-2 with TRBJ2-1; 12 positions agree with TRBD2. V dropped 1 base and J dropped 7; count of bases not matched to a gene: 5. Germline lookup yields CDR1 SGHAT and CDR2 FQNNGV. This CDR3 comprises 16 residues. Here the CDR3 DNA reads TGTGCCAGCAGCTTAGGACTAGCGGGAGTTGTAAATGAGCAGTTCTTC. The encoded protein is CASSLGLAGVVNEQFF.

This clonotype was detected ten times or more. The chain has TRBV6-2 or TRBV6-3 and TRBJ2-7, with 7 bases that match TRBD1. The CDR3 has 11 amino acids. Germline loops: CDR1 MNHEY, CDR2 SVGEGT. J was trimmed by 6 bases and V by 6 bases; bases with no gene match: 2. The chain's CDR3 is CASRTGSEQYF. Written as DNA, the CDR3 is TGTGCCAGCAGGACAGGGAGCGAGCAGTACTTC.

In its sample, this clonotype was seen many times. This rearrangement joins TRBV3-1 to TRBJ1-2; 8 bases fit TRBD1. V lost 1 base to trimming and J lost 7 bases; unmatched junction nucleotides: 8. CDR3 length equals 15 residues. Germline CDR1 LGHDT, CDR2 YNNKEL (reference sequence). The DNA of the CDR3 is TGTGCCAGCAGCCAAGTTAGACAGGGGAGTTCTGGCTACACCTTC. It translates to CASSQVRQGSSGYTF.

This clonotype occurred many times. The chain couples TRBV5-1 to TRBJ2-7, with 8 bases identical to TRBD2. This CDR3 has 15 residues. J gave up 2 bases and V 0 bases, and 4 bases lay outside the gene matches. CDR1 is SGHRS, CDR2 YFSETQ, per germline. CDR3 nucleotide sequence: TGCGCCAGCAGCTTGGTTAGCGGGGTCCCCTACGAGCAGTACTTC. This gives the protein CASSLVSGVPYEQYF.

This clonotype showed up just a few times. The rearrangement links TRBV19 to TRBJ2-2; D might be TRBD1 (5 bases). Germline-derived CDR1 and CDR2 are LNHDA and SQIVND (reference sequence). The CDR3 totals 14 residues. Trimming took 3 bases from V and 3 from J, leaving 8 bases between them. The CDR3 is CASSIGRDTGELFF. DNA for the CDR3: TGTGCCAGTAGTATCGGCAGGGACACCGGGGAGCTGTTTTTT. Together with reference TRBV19 and TRBJ2-2, the CDR3 gives the full variable domain: DGGITQSPKYLFRKEGQNVTLSCEQNLNHDAMYWYRQDPGQGLRLIYYSQIVNDFQKGDIAEGYSVSREKKESFPLTVTSAQKNPTAFYLCASSIGRDTGELFFGEGSRLTVL.

This clonotype was seen at least ten times. This chain uses TRBV7-2 with TRBJ2-1; perhaps TRBD2 as D (5 bases). Germline loops: CDR1 SGHTA, CDR2 FQGNSA. CDR3 length: 14 residues. Trimming shortened V by 1 base and J by 9 bases, and 13 bases separated the two germline ends. The CDR3 sequence is CASSLVWPSFEQFF. The CDR3 nucleotides read TGTGCCAGCAGCTTAGTTTGGCCTAGCTTTGAGCAGTTCTTC.

In its sample, this clonotype was seen a few times. The rearrangement joins TRBV30 to TRBJ1-6, with 7 nucleotides matching TRBD1. The V and J ends lost 0 bases and 13 bases, in that order; junction bases with no gene match: 6. This CDR3 comprises 13 residues. Germline V gene lookup returns CDR1 GTSNPN and CDR2 SVGIG (reference sequence). The DNA for the CDR3 is TGTGCCTGGAGTGTTAAGGGGGCAACGCCCCTCCACTTT. It codes for CAWSVKGATPLHF. Full variable domain (missing parts from reference TRBV30 and TRBJ1-6): SQTIHQWPATLVQPVGSPLSLECTVEGTSNPNLYWYRQAAGRGLQLLFYSVGIGQISSEVPQNLSASRPQDRQFILSSKKLLLSDSGFYLCAWSVKGATPLHFGNGTRLTVT.

The chain couples TRBV20-1 to TRBJ2-2, with TRBD2 identical over 13 bases. The CDR3 is 16 amino acids. J gave up 7 bases and V 0 bases, and 5 bases lay outside the gene matches. Per germline, CDR1 DFQATT and CDR2 SNEGSKA (reference sequence). The CDR3 sequence: CSARDGLAGADGELFF. In DNA form, the CDR3 reads TGCAGTGCTAGAGATGGACTAGCGGGAGCCGACGGGGAGCTGTTTTTT.

In its sample, this clonotype was seen a few times. The chain carries TRBV10-3 and TRBJ1-1; 8 nucleotides match TRBD1. CDR3 length equals 18 residues. J lost 3 bases, V lost 1 base, and 13 bases had no gene match. Germline V gives CDR1 ENHRY, CDR2 SYGVKD. The CDR3 coding sequence is TGTGCCATCAGTGAGTATCGGGGGGTACAGGGGGAAGACACTGAAGCTTTCTTT. Amino acid sequence: CAISEYRGVQGEDTEAFF.

The gene calls are TRBV19 and TRBJ2-7; TRBD2 is a possible D gene (6 bases). The V and J ends lost 0 bases and 2 bases respectively, with 8 bases between them. Germline V CDR1 and CDR2: LNHDA, SQIVND (reference sequence). This CDR3 has 14 amino acids. The CDR3 DNA reads as TGTGCCAGTAGTATAGACGCTAGCGCCTACGAGCAGTACTTC. Its translation is CASSIDASAYEQYF.

The rearrangement joins TRBV12-3 or TRBV12-4 to TRBJ2-3; TRBD2 matches 13 bases. The length of the CDR3 is 14 residues. The junction had 1 base not matched to a gene; V was cut back by 7 bases and J by 3 bases. The chain's CDR3 is CASMTSGRTDTQYF. CDR3 nucleotide sequence: TGTGCCAGCATGACTAGCGGGAGGACAGATACGCAGTATTTT.